Presented here are 30 T cell receptor beta chains from one specimen sequenced in a study of T cells after posttransplantation cyclophosphamide (dated by TCRdb to about 2016). Library generation was performed with the immunoSEQ multiplex PCR assay. In TCRdb, the immuneACCESS table is reduced to in-frame sequences with V and J assigned. These tables do not hold every clone; where another copy was compared, an unresolved V gene accounts for under half, and the others remain unexplained. The table gives tens of thousands of clones for this sample, with none occurring only once. The top ten clones comprise roughly 2.2% of the sample. The sample taken for sequencing was PBMCs. These receptor sequences come from a man between 40 and 49 years old in good health, CMV-negative, and a related stem cell transplant donor.

The sample holds many counts of this clone. V is TRBV7-9 and J is TRBJ1-4; tentative D call: TRBD1 (6 bases). CDR3 length equals 13 residues. CDR1 and CDR2 from the germline V gene are SEHNR and FQNEAQ (reference sequence). V shed 1 base and J shed 7 bases, with 7 bases lying between them. As DNA, the CDR3 is TGTGCCAGCAGCTTAGTGACAGGTGAAAAACTGTTTTTT. Its protein is CASSLVTGEKLFF.

This clone was recorded many times. Here the CDR3 reads CASSQEGNGGGSTEAFF. The CDR3 DNA sequence: TGTGCCAGCAGCCAAGAAGGGAACGGGGGTGGGAGCACTGAAGCTTTCTTT. V is TRBV4-2 and J is TRBJ1-1, with D possibly TRBD1 on 5 matching bases. This CDR3 spans 17 amino acids. Germline V gene data show CDR1 as LGHNA and CDR2 as YNFKEQ. V was cut by 0 bases and J by 4 bases, with 18 bases left in between.

This clone was picked up many times. Distinct nucleotide sequences in the sample also encode this CDR3. CDR3 in amino acids: CASSSTGAGNTIYF. Written as DNA, the CDR3 is TGTGCCAGCAGCTCGACAGGGGCTGGAAACACCATATATTTT. The rearrangement uses TRBV7-6 and TRBJ1-3; 8 bases align to TRBD1. J was trimmed by 2 bases and V by 4 bases; bases with no gene match: 1. The CDR3 is 14 amino acids. In germline, CDR1 is SGHVS, CDR2 FNYEAQ.

This clone was seen at least ten times. The V gene is TRBV5-6, the J gene TRBJ1-5, with TRBD1 identical over 8 bases. Germline V CDR1 and CDR2: SGHDT, YYEEEE. J lost 2 bases, V lost 4 bases, and 11 bases had no gene match. CDR3 length: 17 amino acids. Here the CDR3 reads CASSARQGLIGNQPQHF. The CDR3 nucleotides read TGTGCCAGCAGCGCGCGACAGGGGCTAATTGGCAATCAGCCCCAGCATTTT.

This clone came up many times. A junction end diverges from the germline sequence, so it may reflect a read error. This rearrangement joins TRBV7-7 to TRBJ2-1, with D possibly being TRBD2 (6 bases). The CDR3 is made up of 14 amino acids. Germline values: CDR1 SSHAT, CDR2 FNYEAQ (reference sequence). The CDR3 DNA sequence: TGTGCTAGCAGCTCTGCCGGGGGTCAGGATGAGCAGTTCTTC. This translates into CASSSAGGQDEQFF.

This clone was seen ten or more times. The V call is TRBV28, the J call TRBJ1-2; D unclear. Germline V gene sequence: CDR1 MDHEN, CDR2 SYDVKM. The CDR3 is made up of 16 amino acids. V was clipped by 5 bases and J by 0 bases, with 16 bases between them. CDR3 coding DNA: TGTGCCAGCAGTCTTTATACAGAAGATCCTAACTATGGCTACACCTTC. Its protein product is CASSLYTEDPNYGYTF.

This clone was observed many times. The chain carries TRBV18 and TRBJ2-1, with D unresolved. Germline lookup yields CDR1 KGHSH and CDR2 LQKENI. V lost 3 bases to trimming and J lost 1 base, with 13 bases between them. The CDR3 totals 16 residues. Written as DNA, the CDR3 is TGTGCCAGCTCACCTGACCCCGTGAGGTCCTACAATGAGCAGTTCTTC. This translates into CASSPDPVRSYNEQFF.

This clone showed up many times. The genes are TRBV30 and TRBJ2-1; 7 positions match TRBD2. This CDR3 is 15 amino acids long. With V trimmed by 0 bases and J by 3 bases, 5 bases remained unmatched. Per the germline V gene, CDR1 is GTSNPN and CDR2 is SVGIG (reference sequence). The CDR3 DNA follows: TGTGCCTGGAGTGTTCGGGAGGTCGACTACAATGAGCAGTTCTTC. Translating gives CAWSVREVDYNEQFF.

This clone has more than one count but fewer than ten. The V gene is TRBV6-5, the J gene TRBJ1-5; no definite D call. The V end was cut by 5 bases, the J end by 7 bases, with 12 bases between. The germline V gene has CDR1 MNHEY and CDR2 SVGAGI. This CDR3 has 13 amino acids. CDR3 nucleotide sequence: TGTGCCAGCAGTCACAACCTGAACCAGCCCCAGCATTTT. Amino acids: CASSHNLNQPQHF.

This clone was detected a few times. This chain joins TRBV30 and TRBJ1-6; no definite D call. V gave up 2 bases and J gave up 6 bases, with 8 bases separating them. CDR1 and CDR2 (germline): GTSNPN, SVGIG (reference sequence). The CDR3 covers 13 residues. The CDR3 DNA reads TGTGCCTGGAGTTTAGCCCCTAATTCACCCCTCCACTTT. Translation gives CAWSLAPNSPLHF.

The sample holds many counts of this clone. The V gene is TRBV10-3, the J gene TRBJ1-1; D gene ambiguous. Per the germline V gene, CDR1 is ENHRY and CDR2 is SYGVKD. The V and J ends lost 7 bases and 7 bases respectively, with 13 bases between them. The CDR3 spans 12 residues. The CDR3 sequence: CAITGNRDEAFF. The CDR3 DNA sequence: TGTGCCATCACGGGGAATAGGGATGAAGCTTTCTTT.

The table lists this clone with many counts. The chain combines TRBV11-2 with TRBJ1-2; 8 bases line up with TRBD1. The CDR3 length is 15 residues. CDR1 SGHAT and CDR2 FQNNGV come from the germline V gene. Trimming removed 0 bases from V and 8 bases from J; junction bases left unmatched: 8. CDR3 amino acids: CASSLDGQGLRGYTF. The CDR3 region has the DNA TGTGCCAGCAGCTTAGACGGACAGGGTTTGAGAGGCTACACCTTC.

This clone was detected ten times or more. This chain links TRBV7-9 with TRBJ1-1, with D perhaps matching TRBD1 (5 bases). The germline V and J ends were trimmed by 8 bases and 9 bases, with 19 bases remaining between them. The length of the CDR3 is 13 residues. Germline-derived CDR1 and CDR2 are SEHNR and FQNEAQ (reference sequence). In DNA form, the CDR3 reads TGTGCCAGCGGCCCTTCCACCGGGACTCAAGCTTTCTTT. It is translated as CASGPSTGTQAFF.

This clone has ten or more counts. The CDR3 DNA reads TGTGCCAGCAGTTACTCGGGAGGCGGACAAGAGACCCAGTACTTC. It codes for CASSYSGGGQETQYF. The chain combines TRBV6-6 with TRBJ2-5, with D maybe TRBD2 (6 bases). The V gene's germline CDR1 is MNHNY and CDR2 SVGAGI (reference sequence). Trimming removed 0 bases from V and 2 bases from J, with 10 bases in between. The CDR3 length is 15 residues.

This clone was detected many times. V usage is TRBV19 and J usage is TRBJ2-1; TRBD2 matches at 7 bases. J gave up 10 bases and V 5 bases, and 8 bases lay outside the gene matches. Germline lookup yields CDR1 LNHDA and CDR2 SQIVND (reference sequence). This CDR3 spans 13 amino acids. This chain's CDR3 is CASSSTSATEQFF. DNA of the CDR3: TGTGCCAGTAGTTCCACTAGCGCCACGGAGCAGTTCTTC. Full variable domain (outside the CDR3, taken from reference TRBV19 and TRBJ2-1): DGGITQSPKYLFRKEGQNVTLSCEQNLNHDAMYWYRQDPGQGLRLIYYSQIVNDFQKGDIAEGYSVSREKKESFPLTVTSAQKNPTAFYLCASSSTSATEQFFGPGTRLTVL.

This clone was counted many times. V and J are TRBV9 and TRBJ2-2, with D perhaps TRBD1 (5 bases). The CDR3 totals 15 residues. Trimming left V 4 bases short and J 0 bases short, with 10 bases between. The germline V gene encodes CDR1 SGDLS and CDR2 YYNGEE. CDR3 region: CASSPQGTNTGELFF. The CDR3 bases are TGTGCCAGCAGCCCCCAGGGAACGAACACCGGGGAGCTGTTTTTT.

This clone was counted ten times or more. This sequence joins TRBV7-9 and TRBJ1-1; D unresolved. The CDR3 length is 17 residues. CDR1 is SEHNR and CDR2 is FQNEAQ in the germline V gene (reference sequence). The V end was cut by 0 bases, the J end by 5 bases, with 19 bases between. CDR3 amino acids: CASSLANGGLGSTEAFF. CDR3 nucleotide sequence: TGTGCCAGCAGCTTAGCGAACGGAGGCTTGGGCAGTACTGAAGCTTTCTTT.

This clone appeared many times. V and J are TRBV19 and TRBJ2-5; 13 nucleotides align to TRBD2. V lost 0 bases and J lost 0; bases outside the gene matches: 7. The CDR3 contains 19 residues. Germline values: CDR1 LNHDA, CDR2 SQIVND (reference sequence). Here the CDR3 DNA reads TGTGCCAGTAGTATAGATGGGACTAGCGGGGTGATGTACCAAGAGACCCAGTACTTC. The encoded protein is CASSIDGTSGVMYQETQYF.

Many counts were recorded for this clone. The gene calls are TRBV18 and TRBJ2-1; no definite D call. The V gene lost 3 bases and the J gene lost 5 bases, with 14 bases spanning the gap. Germline V gene data show CDR1 as KGHSH and CDR2 as LQKENI. The CDR3 has 15 amino acids. CDR3 DNA: TGTGCCAGCTCACCCTTAGGCGTCCGGGACAATGAGCAGTTCTTC. This codes for CASSPLGVRDNEQFF.

This clone was counted at least ten times. The CDR3 loop is CASSLTRGEQYF. The CDR3 DNA is TGCGCCAGCAGCTTGACCCGGGGGGAGCAGTACTTC. V and J are TRBV5-1 and TRBJ2-7; TRBD2 might be the D (6 bases). This CDR3 contains 12 residues. The germline V gene encodes CDR1 SGHRS and CDR2 YFSETQ. Deletions cut 1 base from V and 7 bases from J, with 9 bases between.

This clone appeared many times. This sequence joins TRBV19 and TRBJ2-7, with 10 bases matching TRBD1. Losses at the gene ends were 10 bases for V and 7 bases for J; bases not matched to a gene: 16. The CDR3 is 15 amino acids. CDR1 is LNHDA, CDR2 SQIVND, per germline (reference sequence). The CDR3 loop reads CATYTRDRGVEEQYF. The CDR3 coding sequence is TGTGCCACCTACACCCGGGACAGGGGTGTGGAGGAGCAGTACTTC.

This clone occurred a few times. The gene calls are TRBV6-5 and TRBJ1-2; no firm D call. V dropped 2 bases and J dropped 3 bases, with 10 bases sitting between them. Per the germline V gene, CDR1 is MNHEY and CDR2 is SVGAGI. The CDR3 runs 14 residues. The CDR3 DNA reads as TGTGCCAGCAGTTACGCCGGAGTTCACTATGGCTACACCTTC. Translation: CASSYAGVHYGYTF.

This clone has at least ten counts. The V and J genes are TRBV19 and TRBJ2-7; D gene unclear. V gave up 3 bases and J gave up 3 bases, with 9 bases separating them. The CDR3 totals 13 residues. The V gene's germline CDR1 is LNHDA and CDR2 SQIVND (reference sequence). CDR3 nucleotide sequence: TGTGCCAGTAGTATTTCTAGACTCTACGAGCAGTACTTC. Protein sequence: CASSISRLYEQYF.

This clone was recorded at least ten times. This chain links TRBV7-8 with TRBJ1-2, with D hard to call. From germline, CDR1 is SGHVS and CDR2 FQNEAQ. The CDR3 extends over 15 amino acids. Trimming left V 4 bases short and J 3 bases short, with 15 bases between. The CDR3 DNA is TGTGCCAGCAGCTCCCAGCAGGTCTCCGACTATGGCTACACCTTC. It specifies CASSSQQVSDYGYTF.

In this sample, this clone turned up many times. V and J are TRBV18 and TRBJ1-1, with D maybe TRBD1 (5 bases). The CDR3 length is 14 residues. Germline V lookup: CDR1 KGHSH, CDR2 LQKENI. V was pared by 3 bases and J by 7 bases, with 15 bases between. DNA for the CDR3: TGTGCCAGCTCACCGGGGCTACAAATATATGAAGCTTTCTTT. It encodes CASSPGLQIYEAFF.

In this sample, this clone turned up many times. The V gene is TRBV5-5, the J gene TRBJ1-4; the match to TRBD1 covers 7 bases. The CDR3 extends over 15 amino acids. Losses at the gene ends were 3 bases for V and 8 bases for J; bases not matched to a gene: 10. Germline V gene data show CDR1 as SGHKS and CDR2 as YYEKEE (reference sequence). The CDR3 region has the DNA TGTGCCAGCAGCTCGTTGGACAGGAGAAGGGAAAAACTGTTTTTT. Encoded protein: CASSSLDRRREKLFF.

This clone showed up many times. The V call is TRBV10-3, the J call TRBJ2-1, with a tentative D call TRBD2 (5 bases). CDR1 ENHRY and CDR2 SYGVKD come from the germline V gene. This CDR3 is built from 14 residues. The V end lost 5 bases, the J end lost 6 bases, and 14 bases lay between the germline ends. The CDR3 nucleotides read TGTGCCATCAGTAGAGATGGAGAGGGCAATGAGCAGTTCTTC. This sequence encodes CAISRDGEGNEQFF.

Ten or more counts support this clone. The V call is TRBV7-9, the J call TRBJ2-7, with 15 bases fitting TRBD2. This CDR3 is built from 16 residues. The ends lost 3 bases at V and 6 bases at J; junction bases unmatched: 6. CDR1 and CDR2 (germline): SEHNR, FQNEAQ (reference sequence). This CDR3 reads CASSLMGLAGGGEQYF. The DNA for the CDR3 is TGTGCCAGCAGCTTGATGGGACTAGCGGGAGGAGGCGAGCAGTACTTC.

This clone occurred many times. The chain has TRBV14 and TRBJ2-3; 8 bases are a match to TRBD2. This CDR3 has 14 amino acids. The V gene's germline CDR1 is SGHDN and CDR2 FVKESK. The V gene end was trimmed by 3 bases and the J gene end by 8 bases; junction bases not matched to a gene: 7. Written as DNA, the CDR3 is TGTGCCAGCAGCCAGACTGGACTAGCAGCTACGCAGTATTTT. Amino acids: CASSQTGLAATQYF. The full variable domain, completed using reference TRBV14 and TRBJ2-3, is EAGVTQFPSHSVIEKGQTVTLRCDPISGHDNLYWYRRVMGKEIKFLLHFVKESKQDESGMPNNRFLAERTGGTYSTLKVQPAELEDSGVYFCASSQTGLAATQYFGPGTRLTVL.

This clone was seen many times. The CDR3 bases are TGTGCCAGCGGTAGCGACAGGCAACTTAACCAAGGAATGCAGTTCTTC. Protein: CASGSDRQLNQGMQFF. The chain recombines TRBV27 with TRBJ2-1; possibly TRBD1 for D (6 bases). The V gene's germline CDR1 is MNHEY and CDR2 SMNVEV (reference sequence). Between the trimmed V and J ends, which lost 8 bases and 12 bases, there was a span of 29 bases. The CDR3 totals 16 residues.